This record concerns one T cell receptor (beta chain) sequence. This sample stems from a study of blood T cell repertoires in COVID-19. Profiling relied on immunoSEQ multiplex PCR, and the TCRdb table lists in-frame clones only, not all of them. The repertoire holds 50,000 to 65,000 clones, with around 90% as singletons. Looked up from germline, CDR1 is LGHDT and CDR2 is YNNKEL (reference sequence). There are 15 residues in the CDR3. Trimming took 6 bases from V and 8 from J; bases not matched to a gene: 13. The rearrangement links TRBV3-1 (or the pseudogene TRBV3-2) to TRBJ1-3, with 7 nucleotides matching TRBD1. The source of this sequence is a man aged 50-60 years with active COVID-19. Source material: peripheral blood. As DNA, the CDR3 is TGTGCCAGCAGTCGCGCCGGGACAGAGGATCACACCATATATTTT. This sequence encodes CASSRAGTEDHTIYF.